These 14 T cell receptor beta chains share one sample of origin, sequenced in a study of blood T cell repertoires in COVID-19. Assay: immunoSEQ multiplex PCR; the TCRdb copy retains only in-frame clones and omits some. The sample contains 25,000 to 30,000 clones, about 85% of which appear only once. What was sequenced was peripheral blood. The receptors originated from a human donor in a cohort sampled during active COVID-19.

This clone was detected only once. The rearrangement joins TRBV5-4 to TRBJ2-5; TRBD2 agrees at 10 bases. Per germline, CDR1 SGHNT and CDR2 YYREEE (reference sequence). Trimming cost V 5 bases and J 3 bases; bases outside gene matches: 7. CDR3 length: 15 residues. CDR3 residues: CASRKSGGGKETQYF. Here the CDR3 DNA reads TGTGCCAGCAGGAAAAGCGGGGGGGGAAAAGAGACCCAGTACTTC.

A remark on this clone: At the DNA level, this CDR3 is encoded by other sequences in the same sample as well. The CDR3 spells CASSQGTSGGQNEQFF. CDR3 nucleotide sequence: TGCGCCAGCAGCCAAGGGACTAGCGGGGGACAGAATGAGCAGTTCTTC. The rearrangement joins TRBV4-3 to TRBJ2-1; 13 nucleotides agree with TRBD2. CDR3 size: 16 residues. With 1 base clipped from V and 7 bases from J, the junction kept 4 bases outside the gene matches. Germline loops: CDR1 LGHNA, CDR2 YSLEER.

V is TRBV27 and J is TRBJ2-7; TRBD1 agrees at 11 bases. The V and J ends lost 5 bases and 3 bases, in that order; junction bases with no gene match: 3. The CDR3 totals 14 residues. Germline V gene sequence: CDR1 MNHEY, CDR2 SMNVEV (reference sequence). The CDR3 region has the DNA TGTGCCAGCAGTCCGGGGACAGGGGGCTACGAGCAGTACTTC. It yields the protein CASSPGTGGYEQYF.

The chain uses TRBV6-5 and TRBJ2-2; TRBD2 might be the D (5 bases). Trimming cost V 0 bases and J 10 bases, with 18 bases left between them. Looked up from germline, CDR1 is MNHEY and CDR2 is SVGAGI. The CDR3 runs to 16 residues. The CDR3 DNA reads as TGTGCCAGCAGTTACTCGTTAACGGGGAGCTTCTTGGAGCTGTTTTTT. Residues: CASSYSLTGSFLELFF.

This clone showed up just a few times. The rearrangement uses TRBV4-3 and TRBJ1-2, with 11 bases fitting TRBD1. This CDR3 has 16 residues. Germline CDR1 and CDR2: LGHNA and YSLEER. Trimming cost V 4 bases and J 4 bases; bases outside gene matches: 8. The CDR3 protein is CASSPDRGPGGYGYTF. CDR3 DNA sequence: TGCGCCAGCAGCCCGGACAGGGGGCCCGGGGGCTATGGCTACACCTTC.

This rearrangement joins TRBV6-6 to TRBJ2-7; 8 bases are a match to TRBD1. Germline CDR1 reads MNHNY; CDR2 reads SVGAGI (reference sequence). The CDR3 totals 14 residues. V shed 5 bases, J shed 7 bases, and the junction held 10 bases outside the gene matches. The CDR3 region has the DNA TGTGCCAGCAGTAATTTCCCCGGGACAGGAGAGCAGTACTTC. Its protein product is CASSNFPGTGEQYF.

This chain links TRBV15 with TRBJ2-5, with D tentatively TRBD1 (6 bases). Between the trimmed V and J ends, which lost 0 bases and 5 bases, there was a span of 19 bases. CDR3 length: 17 residues. CDR1 LNHNV and CDR2 YYDKDF come from the germline V gene (reference sequence). This CDR3 is CATSRDRRSRGGETQYF. CDR3 nucleotide sequence: TGTGCCACCAGCAGAGATCGAAGGAGCAGGGGTGGTGAGACCCAGTACTTC.

This clone was seen more than once but under ten times. This sequence joins TRBV2 and TRBJ1-2; no firm D call. The CDR3 is 14 residues long. V lost 6 bases and J lost 1, with 12 bases in between. CDR1 and CDR2 from the germline V gene are SNHLY and FYNNEI. CDR3 DNA sequence: TGTGCCAGCAGGGGTGGCGGTCTTAACTATGGCTACACCTTC. Translated, it gives CASRGGGLNYGYTF.

A word on this clone: A junction boundary mismatches the germline segment, possibly from a read error. The chain recombines TRBV23-1 with TRBJ1-4; D is possibly TRBD1 (5 bases). TRBV23-1 carries the ORF label, with uncertain function. The CDR3 runs 13 residues. CDR3 region: CASSLLLRVGQDF. CDR3 bases: TGCGCCAGCAGTCTCCTCCTCAGGGTTGGGCAAGATTTT.

The chain employs TRBV7-3 and TRBJ2-3, with D perhaps matching TRBD1 (5 bases). This CDR3 comprises 14 residues. Between the trimmed V and J ends, which lost 5 bases and 0 bases, there was a span of 9 bases. The germline V gene encodes CDR1 SGHTA and CDR2 FQGTGA. CDR3 coding DNA: TGTGCCAGCAGCCTAAGACAGAGCACAGATACGCAGTATTTT. It specifies CASSLRQSTDTQYF.

The gene calls are TRBV6-5 and TRBJ1-1; TRBD1 agrees at 8 bases. CDR1 MNHEY and CDR2 SVGAGI come from the germline V gene. V lost 6 bases and J lost 6; bases outside the gene matches: 3. The CDR3 is 12 residues long. CDR3 nucleotides: TGTGCCAGCAGCCCACAGGGGGCTGAAGCTTTCTTT. As protein: CASSPQGAEAFF.

The sample holds one count of this clone. The V call is TRBV7-9, the J call TRBJ1-1; D perhaps matches TRBD1 (5 bases). CDR1 and CDR2 (germline): SEHNR, FQNEAQ (reference sequence). Trimming stripped 7 bases from V and 6 bases from J, with 12 bases between. The CDR3 covers 12 residues. CDR3: CASTLGGAEAFF. The CDR3 coding sequence is TGTGCCAGCACCTTGGGGGGGGCTGAAGCTTTCTTT.

This clone was seen more than once but under ten times. The chain carries TRBV15 and TRBJ1-5; TRBD1 aligns across 7 bases. Germline CDR1 is LNHNV and CDR2 is YYDKDF (reference sequence). With V trimmed by 0 bases and J by 5 bases, 4 bases remained unmatched. This CDR3 is built from 15 residues. The CDR3 nucleotides read TGTGCCACCAGCAGAGATGGGACAGCGGATCAGCCCCAGCATTTT. This translates into CATSRDGTADQPQHF.

The rearrangement links TRBV4-2 to TRBJ2-2; maybe TRBD1 (7 bases). The V gene's germline CDR1 is LGHNA and CDR2 YNFKEQ. CDR3 length equals 15 residues. Trimming removed 2 bases from V and 5 bases from J, with 12 bases in between. CDR3 nucleotides: TGTGCCAGCAGCCAATGGGCAGGGGGGACCGGGGAGCTGTTTTTT. This sequence encodes CASSQWAGGTGELFF.